What follows are 23 T cell receptor beta chains derived from one specimen sequenced in a study of cytomegalovirus exposure and HLA in healthy donors. Method: immunoSEQ multiplex PCR; TCRdb's copy keeps in-frame clones and lacks some. The table lists 100,000 to 120,000 clones, more than 85% of them singletons. Sequencing was performed on PBMCs. Receptors were obtained from a woman aged 18-29 years in good health and CMV-seropositive.

V and J are TRBV29-1 and TRBJ2-2; 7 bases line up with TRBD1. V gave up 4 bases and J gave up 7 bases; unmatched junction bases: 9. Germline values: CDR1 SQVTM, CDR2 ANQGSEA. The CDR3 sequence is 14 residues long. The CDR3 loop is CSVAWDRLIGELFF. The CDR3 bases are TGCAGCGTTGCTTGGGACAGACTCATCGGGGAGCTGTTTTTT.

This chain uses TRBV2 with TRBJ1-2, with TRBD1 identical over 10 bases. CDR3 length: 14 amino acids. Germline-derived CDR1 and CDR2 are SNHLY and FYNNEI. Trimming at V came to 6 bases and at J to 4 bases, leaving 5 bases not matched to a gene. CDR3 sequence (DNA): TGTGCCAGCAGGGACAGGGGGGGACCCTATGGCTACACCTTC. It specifies CASRDRGGPYGYTF.

The V gene is TRBV28, the J gene TRBJ2-3; 7 bases map to TRBD2. The CDR3 loop spans 16 amino acids. Trimming at V came to 7 bases and at J to 1 base, leaving 11 bases not matched to a gene. Germline V gene sequence: CDR1 MDHEN, CDR2 SYDVKM. CDR3 protein: CASKLSGLGGTDTQYF. The CDR3 region has the DNA TGTGCCAGCAAGCTGTCCGGACTAGGAGGCACAGATACGCAGTATTTT.

The gene calls are TRBV6-4 and TRBJ2-1; 10 nucleotides align to TRBD1. V lost 4 bases and J lost 0; bases outside the gene matches: 0. The germline gives CDR1 MRHNA, CDR2 SNTAGT. The CDR3 consists of 15 residues. This CDR3 is CASSGTGGSYNEQFF. The CDR3 region has the DNA TGTGCCAGCAGTGGGACAGGGGGCTCCTACAATGAGCAGTTCTTC.

J is TRBJ2-1 and V is TRBV19, with a possible D match to TRBD1 (6 bases). The CDR3 runs 15 residues. The ends were cut back, 6 bases at V and 7 bases at J, with 19 bases in the middle. Germline assignment: CDR1 LNHDA and CDR2 SQIVND (reference sequence). The CDR3 is CASSTRQVLGNEQFF. CDR3 DNA sequence: TGTGCCAGTAGCACACGACAGGTTTTAGGGAATGAGCAGTTCTTC.

In this sample, this clone turned up once. The V gene is TRBV12-1, the J gene TRBJ2-3; the D segment call TRBD2 is taken from the table without a DNA check. TRBV12-1 counts as a pseudogene. There are 16 residues in the CDR3. Here the CDR3 DNA reads TGTGCCAGCAGCTTTGCGCCCTGGGAGCCTGGAACTCTGCAGTATTTT. The encoded protein is CASSFAPWEPGTLQYF.

The chain couples TRBV9 to TRBJ1-5; maybe TRBD1 (5 bases). The CDR3 sequence is 14 residues long. CDR1 and CDR2 (germline): SGDLS, YYNGEE. V lost 0 bases and J lost 4, with 8 bases in between. The CDR3 is CASSVDGGNQPQHF. The CDR3 DNA reads TGTGCCAGCAGCGTAGACGGGGGGAATCAGCCCCAGCATTTT.

This chain connects TRBV10-3 to TRBJ2-5; no reliable D call. V lost 0 bases and J lost 6, with 5 bases in between. Germline values: CDR1 ENHRY, CDR2 SYGVKD. This CDR3 spans 12 amino acids. In DNA, the CDR3 is TGTGCCATCAGTGAGTCATCAAAGACCCAGTACTTC. As protein: CAISESSKTQYF.

V usage is TRBV28 and J usage is TRBJ2-5; D unclear. Germline V gene lookup returns CDR1 MDHEN and CDR2 SYDVKM. Trimming shortened V by 2 bases and J by 2 bases, and 12 bases separated the two germline ends. CDR3 length equals 15 residues. CDR3: CASSLRLTEQETQYF. DNA for the CDR3: TGTGCCAGCAGTTTAAGGTTAACAGAACAAGAGACCCAGTACTTC. Together with reference TRBV28 and TRBJ2-5, the CDR3 gives the full variable domain: DVKVTQSSRYLVKRTGEKVFLECVQDMDHENMFWYRQDPGLGLRLIYFSYDVKMKEKGDIPEGYSVSREKKERFSLILESASTNQTSMYLCASSLRLTEQETQYFGPGTRLLVL.

The gene calls are TRBV10-3 and TRBJ1-1; 7 bases align to TRBD1. The CDR3 sequence is 15 residues long. Germline V gives CDR1 ENHRY, CDR2 SYGVKD. With V trimmed by 2 bases and J by 5 bases, 8 bases remained unmatched. CDR3 sequence: CAISETQGIGTEAFF. The CDR3 DNA reads TGTGCCATCAGTGAGACACAGGGGATCGGGACTGAAGCTTTCTTT.

The chain joins TRBV9 to TRBJ2-1; D ambiguous. Trimming stripped 0 bases from V and 6 bases from J, with 13 bases between. CDR3 length: 15 residues. Germline lookup yields CDR1 SGDLS and CDR2 YYNGEE. CDR3 in amino acids: CASSVGQSSRNEQFF. In DNA form, the CDR3 reads TGTGCCAGCAGCGTAGGTCAGAGTAGCCGCAATGAGCAGTTCTTC.

The chain carries TRBV7-2 and TRBJ1-1; D may be TRBD1 (5 bases). The germline gives CDR1 SGHTA, CDR2 FQGNSA. Trimming shortened V by 1 base and J by 7 bases, and 16 bases separated the two germline ends. The CDR3 runs to 15 residues. In DNA form, the CDR3 reads TGTGCCAGCAGCTTAGTGGGGCAACTCCCGTTTGAAGCTTTCTTT. This gives the protein CASSLVGQLPFEAFF.

V and J are TRBV5-1 and TRBJ2-7; 8 bases align to TRBD1. Germline V gene sequence: CDR1 SGHRS, CDR2 YFSETQ. This CDR3 is 14 amino acids long. J was trimmed by 2 bases and V by 1 base; bases with no gene match: 2. CDR3 nucleotide sequence: TGCGCCAGCAGCTTGACAGGGGGGACCTACGAGCAGTACTTC. As protein: CASSLTGGTYEQYF.

The rearrangement links TRBV2 to TRBJ1-4, with a weak D call TRBD1 (5 bases). V was trimmed by 9 bases and J by 5 bases, leaving 13 bases between them. The CDR3 consists of 13 residues. Germline CDR1 SNHLY, CDR2 FYNNEI. The CDR3 is CASEFPGNEKLFF. CDR3 bases: TGTGCCAGTGAGTTCCCAGGGAATGAAAAACTGTTTTTT.

This sequence joins TRBV5-1 and TRBJ1-2; perhaps TRBD1 as D (6 bases). Germline V gene sequence: CDR1 SGHRS, CDR2 YFSETQ. Trimming stripped 0 bases from V and 6 bases from J, with 6 bases between. The CDR3 totals 12 residues. The chain's CDR3 is CASSLEGDGYTF. The CDR3 DNA reads as TGCGCCAGCAGCTTGGAGGGGGATGGCTACACCTTC.

The V and J genes are TRBV6-4 and TRBJ2-3; TRBD2 is a possible D gene (5 bases). Germline V gives CDR1 MRHNA, CDR2 SNTAGT. The CDR3 runs 14 residues. V dropped 0 bases and J dropped 4 bases, with 8 bases sitting between them. The CDR3 sequence is CASSDSGRADTQYF. The CDR3, as DNA: TGTGCCAGCAGTGACTCAGGGCGGGCAGATACGCAGTATTTT.

This chain links TRBV5-6 with TRBJ2-4, with TRBD1 matching 9 bases. Germline loops: CDR1 SGHDT, CDR2 YYEEEE. The CDR3 contains 14 residues. Trimming removed 5 bases from V and 4 bases from J; junction bases left unmatched: 4. The CDR3 region has the DNA TGTGCCAGCAGACTTGGACAGGGGAAAAACATTCAGTACTTC. It yields the protein CASRLGQGKNIQYF.

This sequence joins TRBV6-6 and TRBJ2-1, with D unresolved. CDR1 is MNHNY, CDR2 SVGAGI, per germline (reference sequence). CDR3 length: 10 amino acids. Trimming shortened V by 5 bases and J by 6 bases, and 2 bases separated the two germline ends. The CDR3 spells CASSLNEQFF. CDR3 nucleotide sequence: TGTGCCAGCAGTCTCAATGAGCAGTTCTTC.

The chain couples TRBV5-1 to TRBJ2-1; 7 nucleotides agree with TRBD2. Germline V gives CDR1 SGHRS, CDR2 YFSETQ. With 3 bases clipped from V and 9 bases from J, the junction kept 12 bases outside the gene matches. The CDR3 runs to 15 residues. The CDR3, as DNA: TGCGCCAGCAGCTCGCTAGCGAGGGAGGGGAGTGAGCAGTTCTTC. Protein sequence: CASSSLAREGSEQFF. Full variable domain (outside the CDR3, taken from reference TRBV5-1 and TRBJ2-1): KAGVTQTPRYLIKTRGQQVTLSCSPISGHRSVSWYQQTPGQGLQFLFEYFSETQRNKGNFPGRFSGRQFSNSRSEMNVSTLELGDSALYLCASSSLAREGSEQFFGPGTRLTVL.

The chain recombines TRBV28 with TRBJ2-3, with 9 bases fitting TRBD1. Germline V lookup: CDR1 MDHEN, CDR2 SYDVKM. V lost 4 bases, J lost 5 bases, and 4 bases stayed unmatched. The CDR3 has 14 amino acids. This CDR3 is CASSSGGQGDTQYF. Written as DNA, the CDR3 is TGTGCCAGCAGTTCAGGGGGACAGGGAGATACGCAGTATTTT.

The chain joins TRBV2 to TRBJ1-2, with D hard to call. The CDR3 length is 13 residues. Trimming pared 6 bases from V and 5 bases from J, leaving 13 bases between. The germline CDR1 and CDR2 sequences are SNHLY and FYNNEI. CDR3 in amino acids: CASRVPGAYGYTF. CDR3 sequence (DNA): TGTGCCAGCAGGGTACCGGGAGCATATGGCTACACCTTC.

The chain employs TRBV28 and TRBJ2-7, with TRBD2 matching 8 bases. Per the germline V gene, CDR1 is MDHEN and CDR2 is SYDVKM. This CDR3 has 15 amino acids. V lost 5 bases to trimming and J lost 2 bases; unmatched junction nucleotides: 8. The CDR3 protein is CASSPGTGGTYEQYF. For the CDR3, the DNA is TGTGCCAGCAGTCCTGGGACGGGGGGGACCTACGAGCAGTACTTC.

The chain employs TRBV18 and TRBJ2-4, with TRBD1 matching 7 bases. There are 14 residues in the CDR3. V lost 3 bases and J lost 4; bases outside the gene matches: 3. Germline V gives CDR1 KGHSH, CDR2 LQKENI. In nucleotides, the CDR3 is TGTGCCAGCTCACCCCCGGGACAGAAAAACATTCAGTACTTC. Its translation: CASSPPGQKNIQYF. Filled out from reference TRBV18 and TRBJ2-4, the complete variable domain reads NAGVMQNPRHLVRRRGQEARLRCSPMKGHSHVYWYRQLPEEGLKFMVYLQKENIIDESGMPKERFSAEFPKEGPSILRIQQVVRGDSAAYFCASSPPGQKNIQYFGAGTRLSVL.